Presented here are 7 T cell receptor beta chains from one specimen sequenced in a study of cytomegalovirus exposure and HLA in healthy donors. The PCR contained 60 Vbeta and 13 Jbeta primers. Sequenced by immunoSEQ multiplex PCR; TCRdb stores in-frame clones only, minus some. Here the sample spans some 190,000 clones, about 83% being singletons. The material sequenced was PBMCs. The receptors come from a female donor in good health and CMV-seronegative.

Of note for this clone: The germline gene is not matched at one end of the junction; a read error may be the cause. This rearrangement joins TRBV19 to TRBJ2-7; D is unresolved. The length of the CDR3 is 14 residues. CDR1 and CDR2 from the germline V gene are LNHDA and SQIVND (reference sequence). The CDR3 coding sequence is TGTGCCACTAGTATCAGGTTAAACTCCTACGAGCAGTACTTC. It codes for CATSIRLNSYEQYF.

This chain uses TRBV27 with TRBJ1-3, with D possibly being TRBD1 (6 bases). Germline V gene sequence: CDR1 MNHEY, CDR2 SMNVEV (reference sequence). CDR3 length: 14 residues. V lost 5 bases, J lost 2 bases, and 10 bases lay in between. The DNA of the CDR3 is TGTGCCAGCAGTCCGTACAGGGCTGGAAACACCATATATTTT. Translated: CASSPYRAGNTIYF.

The CDR3 DNA is TGTGCCAGCAGCCCTGGGCGTAATAACTATGGCTACACCTTC. Protein: CASSPGRNNYGYTF. The genes are TRBV11-2 and TRBJ1-2; no definite D call. The CDR3 runs to 14 residues. Looked up from germline, CDR1 is SGHAT and CDR2 is FQNNGV. Trimming took 5 bases from V and 1 from J, leaving 11 bases between them.

This rearrangement joins TRBV30 to TRBJ2-7, with TRBD2 identical over 13 bases. With V trimmed by 2 bases and J by 9 bases, 7 bases remained unmatched. The CDR3 runs to 14 residues. From germline, CDR1 is GTSNPN and CDR2 SVGIG (reference sequence). The CDR3 protein is CAWSRTSGSFGQYF. The CDR3, as DNA: TGTGCCTGGAGTAGGACTAGCGGGAGTTTCGGGCAGTACTTC. Supplemented by reference TRBV30 and TRBJ2-7, the full variable domain reads SQTIHQWPATLVQPVGSPLSLECTVEGTSNPNLYWYRQAAGRGLQLLFYSVGIGQISSEVPQNLSASRPQDRQFILSSKKLLLSDSGFYLCAWSRTSGSFGQYFGPGTRLTVT.

This rearrangement joins TRBV14 to TRBJ2-1; TRBD1 is a possible D gene (5 bases). The CDR3 totals 13 residues. In germline, CDR1 is SGHDN, CDR2 FVKESK. V shed 6 bases and J shed 7 bases, with 13 bases lying between them. CDR3 sequence (DNA): TGTGCCAGCAGTTCAGGGATTACGAATGAGCAGTTCTTC. This gives the protein CASSSGITNEQFF. Using reference TRBV14 and TRBJ2-1 for the parts outside the CDR3, the full variable domain is EAGVTQFPSHSVIEKGQTVTLRCDPISGHDNLYWYRRVMGKEIKFLLHFVKESKQDESGMPNNRFLAERTGGTYSTLKVQPAELEDSGVYFCASSSGITNEQFFGPGTRLTVL.

The rearrangement uses TRBV5-4 and TRBJ1-4, with 7 positions matching TRBD1. The V gene end was trimmed by 3 bases and the J gene end by 2 bases; junction bases not matched to a gene: 1. Germline-derived CDR1 and CDR2 are SGHNT and YYREEE (reference sequence). The length of the CDR3 is 14 residues. CDR3 loop: CASSSGGTNEKLFF. Here the CDR3 DNA reads TGTGCCAGCAGCTCAGGGGGTACTAATGAAAAACTGTTTTTT.

V and J are TRBV30 and TRBJ2-6; D might be TRBD2 (5 bases). V was trimmed by 0 bases and J by 3 bases, leaving 21 bases between them. CDR3 length equals 19 residues. Germline values: CDR1 GTSNPN, CDR2 SVGIG (reference sequence). The CDR3, as DNA: TGTGCCTGGAGTGTAGGAGTCGGCAGAGGGTTCGATGGGGCCAACGTCCTGACTTTC. Protein: CAWSVGVGRGFDGANVLTF.